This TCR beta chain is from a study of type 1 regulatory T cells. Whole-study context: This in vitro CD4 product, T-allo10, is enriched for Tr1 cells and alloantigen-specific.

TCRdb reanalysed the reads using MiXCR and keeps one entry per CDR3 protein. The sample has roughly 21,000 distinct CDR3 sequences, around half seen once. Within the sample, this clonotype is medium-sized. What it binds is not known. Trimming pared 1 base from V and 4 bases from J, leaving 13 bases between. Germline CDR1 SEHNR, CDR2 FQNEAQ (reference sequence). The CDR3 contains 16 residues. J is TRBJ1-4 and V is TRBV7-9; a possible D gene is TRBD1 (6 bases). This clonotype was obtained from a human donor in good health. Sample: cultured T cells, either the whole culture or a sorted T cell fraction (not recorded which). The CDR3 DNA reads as TGTGCCAGCAGCTTAGGGGACCGGACAGTTAATGAAAAACTGTTTTTT. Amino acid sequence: CASSLGDRTVNEKLFF.